Here is one T cell receptor beta chain with its context. Its antigen remains unidentified. The sample belongs to a study of cytomegalovirus exposure and HLA in healthy donors. The wider study: A prior study identified 117 million unique TCR beta sequences from 200 million or so T cells.

The PCR used 60 Vbeta and 13 Jbeta primers. Assay: immunoSEQ multiplex PCR; the TCRdb copy retains only in-frame clones and omits some. The sample contains around 200,000 clones, approximately 65% of which appear only once. The study's findings and limits: Per published accounts, TCR beta sequences correctly predicted the HLA-A and HLA-B alleles of most subjects.

The CDR3 contains 16 residues. Losses at the gene ends were 1 base for V and 7 bases for J; bases not matched to a gene: 6. Germline CDR1 reads MNHNS; CDR2 reads SASEGT. The chain couples TRBV6-1 to TRBJ2-2; TRBD1 matches at 10 bases. The TCR was taken from a man between 40 and 49 years old in good health and CMV-seronegative. Specimen: PBMCs. CDR3 in amino acids: CASSEGTGGEGGELFF. The DNA of the CDR3 is TGTGCCAGCAGTGAAGGGACAGGGGGAGAAGGCGGGGAGCTGTTTTTT.